The 10 T cell receptor beta chains below come from one sample, sequenced in a study of cytomegalovirus exposure and HLA in healthy donors. This PCR relied on a set of 60 Vbeta primers and 13 Jbeta primers. The data were produced by immunoSEQ multiplex PCR, yet TCRdb's version contains in-frame clones alone and is incomplete. The table has fewer than 85,000 clones, under 80% seen once. Input material: PBMCs. The receptors derive from a male donor in good health and CMV-seropositive.

The chain joins TRBV11-1 to TRBJ1-2, with 7 positions matching TRBD1. The CDR3 has 13 amino acids. Germline lookup yields CDR1 SGHAT and CDR2 FQDESV (reference sequence). V lost 7 bases, J lost 2 bases, and 4 bases stayed unmatched. The DNA for the CDR3 is TGTGCCAGCACCCGGGACAGCAACTATGGCTACACCTTC. Translation gives CASTRDSNYGYTF.

This chain uses TRBV7-2 with TRBJ2-3; maybe TRBD2 (5 bases). There are 14 residues in the CDR3. CDR1 is SGHTA, CDR2 FQGNSA, per germline. V gave up 4 bases and J gave up 1 base, with 9 bases separating them. The CDR3: CASSSRTGTDTQYF. The DNA for the CDR3 is TGTGCCAGCAGCTCCCGGACTGGCACAGATACGCAGTATTTT.

The CDR3 protein is CASSETRDTEAFF. The DNA of the CDR3 is TGTGCCAGCAGTGAAACCAGGGACACTGAAGCTTTCTTT. This chain connects TRBV2 to TRBJ1-1, with D perhaps TRBD1 (5 bases). The CDR3 sequence is 13 residues long. V shed 2 bases and J shed 3 bases, with 7 bases lying between them. Germline-derived CDR1 and CDR2 are SNHLY and FYNNEI.

The V gene is TRBV2, the J gene TRBJ2-2; D is uncertain. V shed 6 bases and J shed 7 bases, with 9 bases lying between them. This CDR3 has 12 amino acids. Per the germline V gene, CDR1 is SNHLY and CDR2 is FYNNEI. Here the CDR3 reads CASRESGGELFF. CDR3 nucleotide sequence: TGTGCCAGCAGGGAATCCGGCGGGGAGCTGTTTTTT.

The chain couples TRBV5-1 to TRBJ1-2, with a possible D match to TRBD1 (5 bases). Trimming took off 4 bases at V and 6 bases at J, with 10 bases between the two ends. The length of the CDR3 is 12 residues. The germline V gene has CDR1 SGHRS and CDR2 YFSETQ. The CDR3 DNA follows: TGCGCCAGCAGCGCCCAGGGCGATGGCTACACCTTC. Amino acids: CASSAQGDGYTF.

The V and J genes are TRBV29-1 and TRBJ2-2; a possible D gene is TRBD2 (6 bases). Trimming pared 7 bases from V and 7 bases from J, leaving 7 bases between. CDR1 and CDR2 (germline): SQVTM, ANQGSEA. The CDR3 loop spans 10 amino acids. The CDR3 nucleotides read TGCAGCGGGGGGGACGGGGAGCTGTTTTTT. It specifies CSGGDGELFF.

The CDR3 DNA reads as TGTGCCAGCAGTCCCGGGACAGCAGGCTATGGCTACACCTTC. It is translated as CASSPGTAGYGYTF. The chain recombines TRBV6-4 with TRBJ1-2; the match to TRBD1 covers 7 bases. The junction had 7 bases not matched to a gene; V was cut back by 5 bases and J by 4 bases. Germline CDR1 is MRHNA and CDR2 is SNTAGT. The CDR3 consists of 14 residues.

The rearrangement joins TRBV5-1 to TRBJ1-1; TRBD1 is a possible D gene (6 bases). Germline V gene sequence: CDR1 SGHRS, CDR2 YFSETQ. V lost 3 bases to trimming and J lost 0 bases, with 9 bases between them. This CDR3 spans 14 amino acids. In DNA form, the CDR3 reads TGCGCCAGCAGCTCGCAGGGGCTGAACACTGAAGCTTTCTTT. This translates into CASSSQGLNTEAFF.

This clone was counted once. The CDR3 DNA is TGTGCCAGCCAAAGGGACAGAGTGAGCAATCAGCCCCAGCATTTT. Amino acid sequence: CASQRDRVSNQPQHF. V gene TRBV6-5 combines with J gene TRBJ1-5, with 7 bases aligning to TRBD1. Unmatched junction bases numbered 8, after V lost 8 bases and J lost 1 base. The CDR3 totals 15 residues. Germline assignment: CDR1 MNHEY and CDR2 SVGAGI.

The chain has TRBV2 and TRBJ1-4; 7 bases align to TRBD1. This CDR3 has 13 residues. Germline V gives CDR1 SNHLY, CDR2 FYNNEI. Germline trimming cut 10 bases from V and 8 bases from J; bases unmatched to any gene: 10. CDR3 region: CATLQGPVEKLFF. The DNA of the CDR3 is TGTGCCACCTTACAGGGGCCCGTAGAAAAACTGTTTTTT.